This T cell receptor beta chain was sequenced during a study of Graves' ophthalmopathy and Graves' hyperthyroidism (dated by TCRdb to 2017 to 2018). Some background on the complete study: Peripheral blood samples were taken at the time of initial diagnosis, before any treatment was given. Once sampling was done, hyperthyroidism patients were given methimazole at a starting dose of 30 mg daily, while ophthalmopathy patients were given high-dose intravenous methylprednisolone. To tell Graves' ophthalmopathy apart from Graves' hyperthyroidism, and to predict which patients would progress to ophthalmopathy, the study relied on TCR beta repertoire signatures. In total, some 130 blood samples were TCR-sequenced: under 45 ophthalmopathy, over 70 hyperthyroidism and roughly 17 hyperthyroidism-to-ophthalmopathy patients. A discovery set of 100 patients (roughly 43 ophthalmopathy, 60 or so stable hyperthyroidism) was enrolled to explore V-J signatures distinguishing ophthalmopathy from hyperthyroidism. For training and testing, the 100 patients in the discovery cohort were randomly divided in a 7:3 ratio. In over five hyperthyroidism patients, T-cell repertoires of thyroid tissue and blood were compared. An independent validation cohort comprised roughly 20 hyperthyroidism patients and 15 to 17 patients who later progressed from hyperthyroidism to ophthalmopathy.

The full study reports these points: The 13-signature model separated ophthalmopathy from stable hyperthyroidism with approximately 90% sensitivity and about 81% specificity in cross-validation, and 80%/75% in the test set. Among expanded thyroid clonotypes with frequency above 0.001, most also showed up in blood, which suggests that blood repertoires may reflect the thyroid immune response. No statistical method was used to predetermine the sample size, and group allocation was not hidden from the investigators. In validation, the model predicted ophthalmopathy progression with about 64% sensitivity and 72.22% specificity; 12 predicted patients were CT-confirmed with GO in a median of approximately six months.

This clonotype has a count of ten or more. The clone's antigen remains unknown. Base qualities were left out, and no much larger clone turns up one base away. For repertoire sequencing, TCR beta CDR3 regions were amplified from RNA transcripts. The first round of RT-PCR was done with HTBI primers and the Qiagen OneStep RT-PCR kit, and was followed by a second round of multiplex PCR, then size selection and purification. Libraries were sequenced paired-end with 100 bp reads on an Illumina HiSeq2000. From the authors' description of their analysis: Reads were processed with SOAPnuke, discarding reads with adapters, uncalled bases, mean Phred below 15, or no exact constant-primer or identifier match. High-quality paired reads were merged with COPE v1.2.5. Each unique nucleotide sequence was treated as a clonotype, and MiTCR v1.1 was used to align the clonotypes to the IMGT TRB V, D and J references. The analysis was limited to V-J combinations with a frequency above 0.0001, which together covered roughly 99% of the repertoires. For each V-J combination, a TCR clonal expansion and chaos score was defined as F50 clonal expansion divided by the chaos observed in the TCRdist matrix. Features were reduced by Welch's t-statistics and random forest to approximately 13 V-J combinations, which fed a naive Bayes classifier. Thyroid-blood repertoire similarity was quantified with the Morisita-Horn index. Clones were called with MiXCR by TCRdb after fastp trimmed the public reads at Q25, and only in-frame beta chains were retained. Every entry covers one CDR3 protein and lists the most common genes and DNA from its rows. These V and J calls rely on TCRdb rather than the paper's analysis. The sample table contains a few hundred thousand distinct CDR3 sequences; only one count was recorded for 15% of them. Approximately 7% of the sample belongs to the ten largest clones.

From cysteine to phenylalanine, the CDR3 is 14 amino acids long. Only the CDR3 portion is preserved as DNA: 42 bases, with reading frame beginning at the first base. The V end loses 8 bases and the J end loses 0 bases, and a stretch of 10 bases separates them. In the germline V gene (reference sequence), CDR1 corresponds to LNHNV and CDR2 to YYDKDF. Hyperthyroidism was defined as stable when no progression to ophthalmopathy occurred within 18 months of follow-up. Hyperthyroidism patients were newly diagnosed, with disease duration under 2 months, and aged 18 to 65 years. Anyone with other autoimmune diseases, uncontrolled infections, pregnancy or lactation was excluded from the study. Clinical symptoms, serum thyroxine, TRAb, thyroid ultrasound and orbital computed tomography were used for diagnosis. Using Ficoll-Paque density gradient centrifugation, PBMCs were isolated from 10 ml of fresh peripheral blood. Total RNA was extracted with Trizol reagent and quality-checked on an Agilent 2100 Bioanalyzer.

The specimen sequenced was peripheral blood. The clonotype comes from a woman younger than 30 with stable Graves' hyperthyroidism. Donor details come from another sample of the same person, matched by shared clones. This chain is built from TRBV15 and TRBJ2-2; the D segment might be TRBD1 or TRBD2, since each matches 5 bases. CDR3 protein: CATRGTSNTGELFF. In nucleotide form, the sequence is TGTGCCACCCGAGGGACGTCGAACACCGGGGAGCTGTTTTTT.